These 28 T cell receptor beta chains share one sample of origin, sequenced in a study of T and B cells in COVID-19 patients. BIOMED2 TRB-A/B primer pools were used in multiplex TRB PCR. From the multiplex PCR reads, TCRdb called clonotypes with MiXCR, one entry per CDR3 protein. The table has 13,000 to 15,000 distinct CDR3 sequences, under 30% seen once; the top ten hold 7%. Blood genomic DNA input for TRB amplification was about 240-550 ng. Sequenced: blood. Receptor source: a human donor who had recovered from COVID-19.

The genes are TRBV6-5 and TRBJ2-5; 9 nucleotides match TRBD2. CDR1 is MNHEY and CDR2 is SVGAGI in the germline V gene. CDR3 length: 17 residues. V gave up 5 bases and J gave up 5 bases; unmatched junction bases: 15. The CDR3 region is CASSEGPPGTSTETQYF. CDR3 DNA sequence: TGTGCCAGCAGTGAGGGCCCCCCCGGGACTAGCACCGAGACCCAGTACTTC.

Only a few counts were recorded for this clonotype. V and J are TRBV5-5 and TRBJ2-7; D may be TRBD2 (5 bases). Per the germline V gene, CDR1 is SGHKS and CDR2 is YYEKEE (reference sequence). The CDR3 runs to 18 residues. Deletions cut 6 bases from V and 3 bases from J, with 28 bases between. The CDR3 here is CASKSWGESGGNDYEQYF. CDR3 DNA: TGTGCCAGCAAAAGTTGGGGAGAGTCAGGAGGAAACGACTACGAGCAGTACTTC. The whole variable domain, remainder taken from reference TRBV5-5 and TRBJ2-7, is DAGVTQSPTHLIKTRGQQVTLRCSPISGHKSVSWYQQVLGQGPQFIFQYYEKEERGRGNFPDRFSARQFPNYSSELNVNALLLGDSALYLCASKSWGESGGNDYEQYFGPGTRLTVT.

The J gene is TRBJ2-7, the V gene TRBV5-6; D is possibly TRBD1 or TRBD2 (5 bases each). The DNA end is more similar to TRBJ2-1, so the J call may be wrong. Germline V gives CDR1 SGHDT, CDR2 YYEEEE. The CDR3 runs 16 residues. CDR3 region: CASSSFSGTETYEQFF. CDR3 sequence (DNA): TGTGCCAGCAGCTCATTTTCCGGGACGGAGACCTACGAGCAGTTCTTC.

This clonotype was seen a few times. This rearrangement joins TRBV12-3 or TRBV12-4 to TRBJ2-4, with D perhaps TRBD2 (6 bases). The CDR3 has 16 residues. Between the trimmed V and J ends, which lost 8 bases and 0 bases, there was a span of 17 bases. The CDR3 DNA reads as TGTGCCAGCGGGGAAAACTCGGGACTAGCCAAAAACATTCAGTACTTC. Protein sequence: CASGENSGLAKNIQYF.

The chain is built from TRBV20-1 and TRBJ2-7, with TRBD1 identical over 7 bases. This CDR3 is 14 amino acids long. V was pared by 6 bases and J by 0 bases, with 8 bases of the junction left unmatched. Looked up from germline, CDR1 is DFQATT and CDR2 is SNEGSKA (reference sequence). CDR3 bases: TGCAGTGCACCCCGACAGGGTACCTCCTACGAGCAGTACTTC. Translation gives CSAPRQGTSYEQYF.

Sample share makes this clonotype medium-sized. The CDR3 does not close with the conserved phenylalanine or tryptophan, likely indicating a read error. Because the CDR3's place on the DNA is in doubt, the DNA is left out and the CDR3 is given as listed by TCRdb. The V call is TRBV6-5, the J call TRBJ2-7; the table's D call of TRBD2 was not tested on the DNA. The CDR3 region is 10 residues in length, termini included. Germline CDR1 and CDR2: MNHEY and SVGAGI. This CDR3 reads CASSVESGED.

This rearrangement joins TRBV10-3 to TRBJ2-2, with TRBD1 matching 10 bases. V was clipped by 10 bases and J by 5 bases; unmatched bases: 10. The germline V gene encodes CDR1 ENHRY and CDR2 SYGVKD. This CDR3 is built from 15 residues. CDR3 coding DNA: TGTGCCACAGCCGGGACAGGGGTATTGACCGGGGAGCTGTTTTTT. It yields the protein CATAGTGVLTGELFF.

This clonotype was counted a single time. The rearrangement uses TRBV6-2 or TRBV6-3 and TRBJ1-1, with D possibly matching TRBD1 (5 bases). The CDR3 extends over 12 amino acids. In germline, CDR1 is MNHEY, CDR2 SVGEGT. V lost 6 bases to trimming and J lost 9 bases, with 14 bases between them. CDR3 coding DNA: TGTGCCAGCAGCTTAGACAGTCTGAAAGCTTTCTTT. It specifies CASSLDSLKAFF.

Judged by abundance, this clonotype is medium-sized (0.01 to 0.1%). The CDR3 DNA reads TGCAGCTCCCGTTTCGCAGATACGCAGTATTTT. Translating it yields CSSRFADTQYF. The V and J genes are TRBV29-1 and TRBJ2-3; D gene unclear. This CDR3 spans 11 amino acids. V lost 8 bases to trimming and J lost 4 bases, with 10 bases between them. Germline CDR1 reads SQVTM; CDR2 reads ANQGSEA.

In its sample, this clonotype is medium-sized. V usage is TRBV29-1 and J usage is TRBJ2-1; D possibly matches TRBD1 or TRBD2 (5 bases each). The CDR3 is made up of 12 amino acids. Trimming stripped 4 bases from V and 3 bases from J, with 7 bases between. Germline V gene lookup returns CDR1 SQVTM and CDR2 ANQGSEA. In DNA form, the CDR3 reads TGCAGCGTTGCTGGGGGCTACAATGAGCAGTTCTTC. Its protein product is CSVAGGYNEQFF.

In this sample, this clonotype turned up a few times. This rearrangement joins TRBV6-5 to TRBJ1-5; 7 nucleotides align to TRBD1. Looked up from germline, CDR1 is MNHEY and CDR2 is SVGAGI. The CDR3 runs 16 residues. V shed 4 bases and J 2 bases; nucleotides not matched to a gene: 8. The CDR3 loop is CASSSRPTGGNQPQHF. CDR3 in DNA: TGTGCCAGCAGTTCCCGCCCCACAGGGGGCAATCAGCCCCAGCATTTT.

DNA for the CDR3: TGTGCCAGCTCACCTGGGGCGAGCTCCTATAATTCACCCCTCCACTTT. Translation gives CASSPGASSYNSPLHF. The chain couples TRBV18 to TRBJ1-6, with a possible D match to TRBD1 (5 bases). Trimming cost V 3 bases and J 0 bases, with 9 bases left between them. Germline V gene sequence: CDR1 KGHSH, CDR2 LQKENI. The CDR3 extends over 16 amino acids. The entire variable domain, with the rest obtained from reference TRBV18 and TRBJ1-6, is as follows: NAGVMQNPRHLVRRRGQEARLRCSPMKGHSHVYWYRQLPEEGLKFMVYLQKENIIDESGMPKERFSAEFPKEGPSILRIQQVVRGDSAAYFCASSPGASSYNSPLHFGNGTRLTVT.

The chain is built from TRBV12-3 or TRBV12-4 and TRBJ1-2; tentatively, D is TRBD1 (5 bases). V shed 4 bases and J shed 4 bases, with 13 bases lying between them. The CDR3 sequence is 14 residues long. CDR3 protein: CASSWGGGSYGYTF. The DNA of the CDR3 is TGTGCCAGCAGTTGGGGGGGGGGGTCCTATGGCTACACCTTC.

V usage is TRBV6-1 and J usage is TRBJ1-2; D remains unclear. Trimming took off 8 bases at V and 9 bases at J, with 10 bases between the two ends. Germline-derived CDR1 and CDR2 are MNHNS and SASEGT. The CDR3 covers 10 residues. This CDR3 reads CASSLGSYTF. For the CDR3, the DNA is TGTGCCAGCTCCCTTGGAAGCTACACCTTC.

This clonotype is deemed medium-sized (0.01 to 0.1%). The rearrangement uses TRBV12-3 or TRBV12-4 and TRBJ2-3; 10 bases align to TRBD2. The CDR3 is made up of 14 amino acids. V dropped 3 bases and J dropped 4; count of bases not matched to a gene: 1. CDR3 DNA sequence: TGTGCCAGCAGTTTGGGACTAGCGTCAGATACGCAGTATTTT. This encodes CASSLGLASDTQYF.

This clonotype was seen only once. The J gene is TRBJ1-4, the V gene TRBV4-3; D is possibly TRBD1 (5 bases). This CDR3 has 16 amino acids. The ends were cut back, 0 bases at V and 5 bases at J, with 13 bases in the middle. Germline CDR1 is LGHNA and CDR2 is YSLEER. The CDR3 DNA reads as TGCGCCAGCAGCCAAGATGGAAGGGGAGGGAATGAAAAACTGTTTTTT. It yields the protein CASSQDGRGGNEKLFF.

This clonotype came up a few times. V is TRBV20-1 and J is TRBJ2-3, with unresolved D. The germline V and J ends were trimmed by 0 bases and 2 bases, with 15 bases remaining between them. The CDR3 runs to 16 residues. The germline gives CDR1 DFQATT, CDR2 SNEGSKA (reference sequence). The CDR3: CSARDQNFHPTDTQYF. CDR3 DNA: TGCAGTGCTAGAGATCAAAACTTCCACCCCACAGATACGCAGTATTTT.

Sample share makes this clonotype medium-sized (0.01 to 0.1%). The CDR3 DNA reads as TGTGCCAGTAGTGCATGGACCTCGCCGCTCTACGAGCAGTACTTC. It is translated as CASSAWTSPLYEQYF. The J gene is TRBJ2-7, the V gene TRBV19, with D unresolved. Germline CDR1 reads LNHDA; CDR2 reads SQIVND (reference sequence). This CDR3 spans 15 amino acids. V dropped 5 bases and J dropped 3 bases, with 17 bases sitting between them.

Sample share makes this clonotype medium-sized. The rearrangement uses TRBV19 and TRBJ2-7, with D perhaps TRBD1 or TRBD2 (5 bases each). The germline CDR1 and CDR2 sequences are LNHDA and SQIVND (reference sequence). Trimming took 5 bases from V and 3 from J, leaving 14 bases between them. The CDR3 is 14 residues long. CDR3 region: CASSESGPNYEQYF. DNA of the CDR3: TGTGCCAGTAGTGAGTCGGGACCTAACTACGAGCAGTACTTC.

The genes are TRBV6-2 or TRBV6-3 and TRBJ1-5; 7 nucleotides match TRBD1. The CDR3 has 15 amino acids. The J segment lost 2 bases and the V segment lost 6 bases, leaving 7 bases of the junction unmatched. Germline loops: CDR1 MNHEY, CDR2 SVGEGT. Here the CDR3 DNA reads TGTGCCAGCAGCCTCGATCAGGGGGGCAATCAGCCCCAGCATTTT. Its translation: CASSLDQGGNQPQHF.

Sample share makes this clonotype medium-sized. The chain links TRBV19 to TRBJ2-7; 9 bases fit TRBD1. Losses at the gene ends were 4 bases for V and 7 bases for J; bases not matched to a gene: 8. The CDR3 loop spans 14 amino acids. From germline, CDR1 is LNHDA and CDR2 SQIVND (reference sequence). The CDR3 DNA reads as TGTGCCAGTAGTAATACAGGGGGCACGGTTGAGCAGTACTTC. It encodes CASSNTGGTVEQYF. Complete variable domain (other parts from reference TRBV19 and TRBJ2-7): DGGITQSPKYLFRKEGQNVTLSCEQNLNHDAMYWYRQDPGQGLRLIYYSQIVNDFQKGDIAEGYSVSREKKESFPLTVTSAQKNPTAFYLCASSNTGGTVEQYFGPGTRLTVT.

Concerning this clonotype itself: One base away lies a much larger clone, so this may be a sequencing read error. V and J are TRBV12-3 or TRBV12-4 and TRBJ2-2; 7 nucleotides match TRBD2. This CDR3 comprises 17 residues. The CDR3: CASSFVRGSGFTRELFF. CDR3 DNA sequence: TGTGCCAGCAGTTTCGTCCGCGGTAGCGGGTTCACCAGGGAGCTGTTTTTT.

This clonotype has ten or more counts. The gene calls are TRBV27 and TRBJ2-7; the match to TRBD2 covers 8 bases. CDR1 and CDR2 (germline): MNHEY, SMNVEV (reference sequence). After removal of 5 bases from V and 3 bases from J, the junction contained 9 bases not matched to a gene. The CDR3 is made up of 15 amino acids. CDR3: CASSLQAGEGYEQYF. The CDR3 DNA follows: TGTGCCAGCAGTCTTCAAGCGGGAGAAGGCTACGAGCAGTACTTC.

CDR3: CASSPGQGLGEQFF. The DNA for the CDR3 is TGTGCCAGCAGCCCGGGACAGGGGCTTGGTGAGCAGTTCTTC. The V call is TRBV7-2, the J call TRBJ2-1; 10 bases are a match to TRBD1. J gave up 9 bases and V 5 bases, and 7 bases lay outside the gene matches. The germline gives CDR1 SGHTA, CDR2 FQGNSA. The length of the CDR3 is 14 residues. The full variable domain, with the rest looked up from reference TRBV7-2 and TRBJ2-1, is GAGVSQSPSNKVTEKGKDVELRCDPISGHTALYWYRQSLGQGLEFLIYFQGNSAPDKSGLPSDRFSAERTGGSVSTLTIQRTQQEDSAVYLCASSPGQGLGEQFFGPGTRLTVL.

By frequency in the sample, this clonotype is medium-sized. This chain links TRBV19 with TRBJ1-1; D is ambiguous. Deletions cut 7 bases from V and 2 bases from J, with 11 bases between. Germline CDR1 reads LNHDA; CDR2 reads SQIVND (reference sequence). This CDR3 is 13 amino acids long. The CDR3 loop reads CASKYSSNTEAFF. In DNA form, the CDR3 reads TGTGCCAGTAAGTACAGTTCCAACACTGAAGCTTTCTTT.

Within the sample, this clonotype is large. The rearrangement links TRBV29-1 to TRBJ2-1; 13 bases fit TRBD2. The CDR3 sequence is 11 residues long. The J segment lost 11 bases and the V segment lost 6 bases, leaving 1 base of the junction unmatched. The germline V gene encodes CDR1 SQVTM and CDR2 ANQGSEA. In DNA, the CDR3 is TGCAGCGTGGGACTAGCGGGAAAGCAGTTCTTC. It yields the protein CSVGLAGKQFF.

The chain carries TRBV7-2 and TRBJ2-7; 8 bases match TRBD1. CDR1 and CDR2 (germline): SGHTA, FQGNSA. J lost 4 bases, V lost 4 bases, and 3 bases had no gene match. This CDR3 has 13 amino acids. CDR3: CASSWGQEYEQYF. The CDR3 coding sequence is TGTGCCAGCAGCTGGGGACAGGAGTACGAGCAGTACTTC. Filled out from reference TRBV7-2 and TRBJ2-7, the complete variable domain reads GAGVSQSPSNKVTEKGKDVELRCDPISGHTALYWYRQSLGQGLEFLIYFQGNSAPDKSGLPSDRFSAERTGGSVSTLTIQRTQQEDSAVYLCASSWGQEYEQYFGPGTRLTVT.

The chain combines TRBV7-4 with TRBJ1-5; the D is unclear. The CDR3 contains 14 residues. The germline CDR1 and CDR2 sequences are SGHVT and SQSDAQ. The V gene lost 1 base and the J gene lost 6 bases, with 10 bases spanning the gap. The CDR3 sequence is CASSLDGMAQPQHF. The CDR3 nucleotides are TGTGCCAGCAGCTTAGACGGGATGGCTCAGCCCCAGCATTTT.